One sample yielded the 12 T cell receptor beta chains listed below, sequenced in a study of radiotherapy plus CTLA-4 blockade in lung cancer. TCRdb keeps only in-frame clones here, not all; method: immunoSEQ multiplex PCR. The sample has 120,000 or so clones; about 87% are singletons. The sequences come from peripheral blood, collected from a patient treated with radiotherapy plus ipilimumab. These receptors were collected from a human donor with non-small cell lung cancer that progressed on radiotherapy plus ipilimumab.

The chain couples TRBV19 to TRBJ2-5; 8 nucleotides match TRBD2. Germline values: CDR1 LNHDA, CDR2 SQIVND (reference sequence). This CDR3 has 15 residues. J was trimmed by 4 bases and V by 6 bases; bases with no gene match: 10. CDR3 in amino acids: CASRWTSSRGETQYF. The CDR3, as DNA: TGTGCCAGTAGGTGGACTAGCTCACGTGGAGAGACCCAGTACTTC.

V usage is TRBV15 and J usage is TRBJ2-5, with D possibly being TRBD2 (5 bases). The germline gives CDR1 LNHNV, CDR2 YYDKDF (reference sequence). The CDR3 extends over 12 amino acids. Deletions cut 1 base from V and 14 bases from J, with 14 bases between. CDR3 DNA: TGTGCCACCAGCAGAGGGACTGGAATCGTATACTTC. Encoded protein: CATSRGTGIVYF.

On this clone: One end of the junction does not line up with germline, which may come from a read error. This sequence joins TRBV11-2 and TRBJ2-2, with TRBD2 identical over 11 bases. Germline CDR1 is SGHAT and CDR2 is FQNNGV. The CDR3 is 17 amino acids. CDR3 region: CASSLEASGRNAGELFF. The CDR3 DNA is TGTGCCAGCAGCTTAGAGGCTAGCGGGAGGAACGCCGGGGAGCTGTTTTTT.

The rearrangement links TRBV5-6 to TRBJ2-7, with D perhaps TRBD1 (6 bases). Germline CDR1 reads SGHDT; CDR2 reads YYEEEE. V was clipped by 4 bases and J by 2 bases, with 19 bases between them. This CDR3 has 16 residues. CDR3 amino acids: CASSPDRPSYPYEQYF. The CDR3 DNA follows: TGTGCCAGCAGCCCTGACAGGCCCTCTTATCCCTACGAGCAGTACTTC.

The CDR3 DNA sequence: TGTGCCACCAGCAGAGTGGTAGAACGTAATGAAAAACTGTTTTTT. Amino acids: CATSRVVERNEKLFF. V and J are TRBV15 and TRBJ1-4; no reliable D call. The CDR3 is 15 residues long. The V gene's germline CDR1 is LNHNV and CDR2 YYDKDF (reference sequence). V was trimmed by 1 base and J by 4 bases, leaving 10 bases between them.

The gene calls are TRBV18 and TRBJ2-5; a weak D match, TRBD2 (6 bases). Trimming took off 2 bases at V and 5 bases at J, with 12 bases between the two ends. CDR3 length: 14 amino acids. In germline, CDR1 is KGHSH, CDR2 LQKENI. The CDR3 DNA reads TGTGCCAGCTCACCAATGGGAAGCGGGGAGACCCAGTACTTC. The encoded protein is CASSPMGSGETQYF.

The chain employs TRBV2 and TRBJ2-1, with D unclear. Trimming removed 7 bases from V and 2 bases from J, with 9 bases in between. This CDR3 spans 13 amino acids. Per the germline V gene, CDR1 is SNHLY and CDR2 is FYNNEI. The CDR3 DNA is TGTGCCAGCACGGCCTGGACCTACAATGAGCAGTTCTTC. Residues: CASTAWTYNEQFF.

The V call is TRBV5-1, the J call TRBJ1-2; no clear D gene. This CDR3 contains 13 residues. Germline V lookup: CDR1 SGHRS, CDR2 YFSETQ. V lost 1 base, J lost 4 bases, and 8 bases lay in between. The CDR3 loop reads CASSLYGTYGYTF. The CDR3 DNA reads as TGCGCCAGCAGCTTGTACGGAACCTATGGCTACACCTTC.

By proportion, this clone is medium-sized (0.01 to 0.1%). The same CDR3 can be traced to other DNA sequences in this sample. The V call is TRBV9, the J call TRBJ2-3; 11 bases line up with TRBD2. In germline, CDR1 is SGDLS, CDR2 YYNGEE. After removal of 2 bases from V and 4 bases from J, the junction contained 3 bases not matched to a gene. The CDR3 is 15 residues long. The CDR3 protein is CASSVSGRGADTQYF. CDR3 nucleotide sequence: TGTGCCAGCAGCGTTAGCGGGAGGGGTGCAGATACGCAGTATTTT.

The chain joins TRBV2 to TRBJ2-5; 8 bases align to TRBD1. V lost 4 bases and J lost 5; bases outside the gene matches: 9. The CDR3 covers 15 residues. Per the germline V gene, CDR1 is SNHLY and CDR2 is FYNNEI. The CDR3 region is CASSATGAGRETQYF. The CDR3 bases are TGTGCCAGCAGTGCGACAGGGGCCGGTAGGGAGACCCAGTACTTC.

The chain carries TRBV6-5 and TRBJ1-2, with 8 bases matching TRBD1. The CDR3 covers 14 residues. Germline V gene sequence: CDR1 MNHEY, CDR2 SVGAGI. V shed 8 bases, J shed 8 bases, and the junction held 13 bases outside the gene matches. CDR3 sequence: CASGLGQGPGGYTF. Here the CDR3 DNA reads TGTGCCAGCGGATTAGGACAGGGCCCGGGAGGCTACACCTTC.

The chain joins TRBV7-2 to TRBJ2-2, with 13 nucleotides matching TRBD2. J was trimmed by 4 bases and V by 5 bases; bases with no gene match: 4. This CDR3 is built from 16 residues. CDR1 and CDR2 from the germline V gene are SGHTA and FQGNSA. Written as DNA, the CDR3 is TGTGCCAGCAGCGGACGGACTAGCGGGAGCACCGGGGAGCTGTTTTTT. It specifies CASSGRTSGSTGELFF.